This T cell receptor beta chain was profiled in a study of sequential checkpoint blockade in melanoma. Study summary: Randomization was 1:1 between first-line nivolumab→ipilimumab and ipilimumab→nivolumab. Maintenance nivolumab came after either treatment sequence.

Stated treatment: randomized to nivolumab then ipilimumab (arm A) or the reverse (arm B). No patient had prior DNA-damaging chemotherapy. Sorted cells were live CD3+CD8+, lacking CD19 and CD56, from PBMCs. This CDR3 has 17 amino acids. The V segment lost 1 base and the J segment 0 bases; nucleotides outside the gene matches: 5. Germline lookup yields CDR1 MGHDK and CDR2 SYGVNS. Produced via immunoSEQ multiplex PCR; TCRdb's table is partial and in-frame only. The sample has some 12,000 clones; 60% to 80% are singletons. The starting material was CD8+ T cells sorted from blood (inferred from file names), obtained from a patient given nivolumab and ipilimumab in sequence. The source is a human donor with melanoma. V usage is TRBV25-1 and J usage is TRBJ1-4; TRBD1 agrees at 7 bases. CDR3 DNA sequence: TGTGCCAGCAGTGAATTGGAGACAGGGACAACTAATGAAAAACTGTTTTTT. Protein product: CASSELETGTTNEKLFF.